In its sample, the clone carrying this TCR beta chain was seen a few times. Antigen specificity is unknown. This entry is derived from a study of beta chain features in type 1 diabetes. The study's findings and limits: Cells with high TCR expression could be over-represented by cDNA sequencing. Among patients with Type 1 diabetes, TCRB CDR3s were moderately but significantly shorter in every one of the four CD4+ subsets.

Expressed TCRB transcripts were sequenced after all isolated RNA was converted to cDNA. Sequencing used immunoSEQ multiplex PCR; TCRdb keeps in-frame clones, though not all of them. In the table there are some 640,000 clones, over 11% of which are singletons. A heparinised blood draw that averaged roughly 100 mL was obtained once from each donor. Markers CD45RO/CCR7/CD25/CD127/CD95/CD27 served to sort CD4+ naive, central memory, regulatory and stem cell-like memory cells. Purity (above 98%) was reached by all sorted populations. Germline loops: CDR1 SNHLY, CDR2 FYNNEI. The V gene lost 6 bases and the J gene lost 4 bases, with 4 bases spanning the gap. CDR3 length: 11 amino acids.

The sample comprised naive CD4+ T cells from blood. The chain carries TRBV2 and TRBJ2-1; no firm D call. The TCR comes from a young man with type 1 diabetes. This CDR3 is CASRIYNEQFF. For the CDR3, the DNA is TGTGCCAGCAGGATTTACAATGAGCAGTTCTTC.